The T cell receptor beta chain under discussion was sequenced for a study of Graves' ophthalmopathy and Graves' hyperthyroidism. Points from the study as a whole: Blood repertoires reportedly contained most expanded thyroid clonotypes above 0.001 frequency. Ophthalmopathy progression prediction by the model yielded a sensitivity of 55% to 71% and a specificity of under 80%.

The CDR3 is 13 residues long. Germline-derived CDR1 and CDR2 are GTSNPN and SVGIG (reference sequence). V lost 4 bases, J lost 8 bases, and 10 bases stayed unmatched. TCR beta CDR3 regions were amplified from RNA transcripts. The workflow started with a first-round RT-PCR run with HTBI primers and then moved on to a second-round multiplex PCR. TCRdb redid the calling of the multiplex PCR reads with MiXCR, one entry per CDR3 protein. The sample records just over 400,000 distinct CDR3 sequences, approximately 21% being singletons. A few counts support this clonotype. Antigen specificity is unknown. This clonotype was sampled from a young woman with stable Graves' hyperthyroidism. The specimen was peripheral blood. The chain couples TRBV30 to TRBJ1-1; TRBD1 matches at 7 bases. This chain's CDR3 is CAWKSGGLGEAFF. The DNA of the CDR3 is TGTGCCTGGAAATCAGGGGGATTGGGCGAAGCTTTCTTT.